These T cell receptor beta chains were read from a single sample in a study of cytomegalovirus exposure and HLA in healthy donors. The data were produced by immunoSEQ multiplex PCR, yet TCRdb's version contains in-frame clones alone and is incomplete. Here the sample spans some 130,000 clones, roughly three quarters being singletons. Sequencing input: PBMCs. Receptors were obtained from a man aged 30-40 years in good health and CMV-seronegative. CDR3s include the opening cysteine and the closing phenylalanine or tryptophan. The D gene is left open where the match is weak. Clone size, where shown, is once, few, many, or a class for clones that have expanded.

V: TRBV7-2
size: -
J: TRBJ1-2
D: TRBD1
CDR3: CASSFPTTGLNHGYTF
DNA: TGTGCCAGCAGCTTTCCTACGACAGGGTTGAATCATGGCTACACCTTC

V: TRBV6-5
size: -
J: TRBJ2-1
D: -
CDR3: CASSRGGTGVEQFF
DNA: TGTGCCAGCAGCCGCGGGGGCACGGGCGTCGAGCAGTTCTTC

V: TRBV6-5
size: -
J: TRBJ1-6
D: TRBD1
CDR3: CASRADRGSPLHF
DNA: TGTGCCAGCAGAGCCGACAGGGGTTCACCCCTCCACTTT

V: TRBV7-8
size: -
J: TRBJ2-3
D: -
CDR3: CASSFRTGTPDSQYF
DNA: TGTGCCAGCAGCTTCCGAACCGGGACTCCCGACTCGCAGTATTTT

V: TRBV28
size: -
J: TRBJ1-2
D: -
CDR3: CASSYPYSSSRYGYTF
DNA: TGTGCCAGCAGTTATCCTTACAGCTCGTCCCGCTATGGCTACACCTTC

V: TRBV6-5
size: -
J: TRBJ2-4
D: -
CDR3: CASSYARRGNIQYF
DNA: TGTGCCAGCAGTTACGCCCGCAGAGGAAACATTCAGTACTTC

V: TRBV27
size: -
J: TRBJ1-5
D: -
CDR3: CAVSPRAQGPQHF
DNA: TGTGCCGTTAGTCCTAGGGCCCAGGGGCCCCAGCATTTT

V: TRBV5-1
size: -
J: TRBJ1-4
D: -
CDR3: CASSPLGNEKLFF
DNA: TGCGCCAGCAGTCCGCTCGGGAATGAAAAACTGTTTTTT

V: TRBV4-1
size: once
J: TRBJ2-7
D: TRBD2
CDR3: CASSLRELAGGNAYEQYF
DNA: TGCGCCAGCAGCCTAAGGGAACTAGCGGGAGGGAACGCCTACGAGCAGTACTTC

V: TRBV2
size: -
J: TRBJ1-3
D: TRBD1
CDR3: CARNRGVEGNTIYF
DNA: TGTGCCAGAAACAGGGGAGTGGAAGGAAACACCATATATTTT

V: TRBV10-2
size: -
J: TRBJ2-2
D: TRBD2
CDR3: CASLPLAGDSTGELFF
DNA: TGCGCCAGCCTTCCCTTAGCGGGAGATTCCACCGGGGAGCTGTTTTTT

V: TRBV5-4
size: -
J: TRBJ2-1
D: TRBD1
CDR3: CASSLGQVYNEQFF
DNA: TGTGCCAGCAGCTTAGGACAGGTATACAATGAGCAGTTCTTC

V: TRBV4-1
size: -
J: TRBJ2-2
D: -
CDR3: CASREEEQSGELFF
DNA: TGCGCCAGCAGAGAGGAGGAGCAGTCCGGGGAGCTGTTTTTT

V: TRBV23-1
size: -
J: TRBJ1-2
D: -
CDR3: CASSPPRYGYTF
DNA: TGCGCCAGCAGTCCCCCCCGCTATGGCTACACCTTC

V: TRBV7-9
size: -
J: TRBJ2-7
D: -
CDR3: CASKSQDRPPDEQYF
DNA: TGTGCCAGCAAGAGCCAAGACAGACCCCCGGACGAGCAGTACTTC

V: TRBV5-5
size: -
J: TRBJ1-5
D: -
CDR3: CASSLRQQSQPQHF
DNA: TGTGCCAGCAGCTTGAGACAGCAGAGTCAGCCCCAGCATTTT

V: TRBV18
size: few
J: TRBJ2-1
D: TRBD2
CDR3: CATNNWEGRYNEQFF
DNA: TGTGCCACCAACAACTGGGAGGGCCGTTACAATGAGCAGTTCTTC

V: TRBV5-1
size: few
J: TRBJ1-2
D: -
CDR3: CASSSGVPGYTF
DNA: TGCGCCAGCAGTTCAGGGGTACCTGGCTACACCTTC

V: TRBV10-1
size: few
J: TRBJ2-7
D: -
CDR3: CASSEWAGARQYF
DNA: TGCGCCAGCAGTGAGTGGGCGGGGGCGCGACAGTACTTC

V: TRBV14
size: once
J: TRBJ2-3
D: TRBD2
CDR3: CASSQWLAGPDTQYF
DNA: TGTGCCAGCAGCCAATGGCTAGCGGGGCCAGATACGCAGTATTTT

V: TRBV7-2
size: -
J: TRBJ2-7
D: TRBD2
CDR3: CASSLEGTSGSYEQYF
DNA: TGTGCCAGCAGCTTAGAGGGGACTAGCGGGAGTTACGAGCAGTACTTC

V: TRBV9
size: few
J: TRBJ1-1
D: -
CDR3: CASSAPPQGWDTEAFF
DNA: TGTGCCAGCAGCGCCCCCCCCCAGGGCTGGGACACTGAAGCTTTCTTT

V: TRBV9
size: -
J: TRBJ2-5
D: -
CDR3: CASSVGIIGGQETQYF
DNA: TGTGCCAGCAGCGTAGGCATCATCGGGGGACAAGAGACCCAGTACTTC

V: TRBV11-2
size: -
J: TRBJ1-1
D: -
CDR3: CASSFRALGEAFF
DNA: TGTGCCAGCAGCTTCAGGGCCCTTGGTGAAGCTTTCTTT

V: TRBV30
size: -
J: TRBJ1-1
D: -
CDR3: CAWNLPATGETEAFF
DNA: TGTGCCTGGAACCTACCCGCTACAGGTGAGACTGAAGCTTTCTTT

V: TRBV27
size: -
J: TRBJ2-7
D: TRBD2
CDR3: CASSFRAGAYEQYF
DNA: TGTGCCAGCAGTTTCCGAGCGGGGGCCTACGAGCAGTACTTC

V: TRBV21-1
size: -
J: TRBJ2-7
D: -
CDR3: CASSKTDPGQGAYEQYF
DNA: TGTGCCAGCAGCAAGACGGACCCGGGACAGGGAGCCTACGAGCAGTACTTC

V: TRBV30
size: once
J: TRBJ1-2
D: -
CDR3: CAWSRTTNYGYTF
DNA: TGTGCCTGGAGTCGGACTACCAACTATGGCTACACCTTC

V: TRBV28
size: -
J: TRBJ1-1
D: -
CDR3: CASSLSGFGAFF
DNA: TGTGCCAGCAGTTTATCGGGGTTTGGAGCTTTCTTT

V: TRBV7-8
size: -
J: TRBJ2-1
D: -
CDR3: CASSLERTQGPHNEQFF
DNA: TGTGCCAGCAGCTTAGAAAGAACCCAGGGGCCTCACAATGAGCAGTTCTTC

V: TRBV10-1
size: -
J: TRBJ2-7
D: -
CDR3: CASRSGQSYEQYF
DNA: TGCGCCAGCAGATCGGGTCAAAGCTACGAGCAGTACTTC

V: TRBV6-5
size: few
J: TRBJ2-7
D: TRBD2
CDR3: CASSYSTSGSYEQYF
DNA: TGTGCCAGCAGTTACTCGACTAGCGGGAGTTACGAGCAGTACTTC

V: TRBV20-1
size: few
J: TRBJ1-1
D: -
CDR3: CSATSNEAFF
DNA: TGCAGTGCTACCAGTAATGAAGCTTTCTTT

V: TRBV7-8
size: -
J: TRBJ2-7
D: -
CDR3: CASSLGAGPYEQYF
DNA: TGTGCCAGCAGCTTAGGGGCAGGTCCCTACGAGCAGTACTTC

V: TRBV7-9
size: -
J: TRBJ1-4
D: -
CDR3: CASSLDGPTGEKLFF
DNA: TGTGCCAGCAGCTTAGATGGGCCCACAGGGGAAAAACTGTTTTTT